This T cell receptor beta chain was sequenced during a study of Graves' ophthalmopathy and Graves' hyperthyroidism. The TCR beta CDR3 regions underwent amplification from RNA transcripts. RT-PCR was first run with HTBI primers, then multiplex PCR in a second round. TCRdb used MiXCR to reprocess the multiplex PCR reads, holding one entry per CDR3 protein. Of about 220,000 distinct CDR3 sequences in the sample, roughly a fifth are singletons; the top ten hold roughly 40%. This clonotype was found many times. There are 17 residues in the CDR3. From germline, CDR1 is DFQATT and CDR2 SNEGSKA (reference sequence). Trimming removed 6 bases from V and 7 bases from J, with 27 bases in between.

J is TRBJ2-2 and V is TRBV20-1, with D possibly matching TRBD2 (7 bases). The sequence was collected from a woman aged 45 to 65 with Graves' ophthalmopathy. Sequencing was performed on peripheral blood. Written as DNA, the CDR3 is TGCAGTGCCAGGGAGCAGAGCACCGGGGGGCTTGGCGGGGAGCTGTTTTTT. Its protein is CSAREQSTGGLGGELFF.